Following are 30 T cell receptor beta chains from one sample sequenced in a study of blood T cell repertoires in COVID-19 (dated by TCRdb to the early 2020s). The library relied on the immunoSEQ multiplex PCR assay. In TCRdb, the immuneACCESS table is reduced to in-frame sequences with V and J assigned. These tables do not hold every clone; where another copy was compared, an unresolved V gene accounts for under half, and the others remain unexplained. Within this sample are about 59,000 clones, with approximately 85% of them counted one time only. The biggest ten clones account for approximately 20% of the sample. Sequencing was performed on peripheral blood. Source of these receptors: a human donor in a cohort sampled during active COVID-19.

The chain links TRBV3-1 (or the pseudogene TRBV3-2) to TRBJ1-3; the D gene is possibly TRBD1 (6 bases). The CDR3 runs to 15 residues. Germline CDR1 is LGHDT and CDR2 is YNNKEL (reference sequence). V was pared by 1 base and J by 2 bases, with 9 bases between. CDR3 DNA: TGTGCCAGCAGCCAAGCACAGGGCACTGGAAACACCATATATTTT. Translating it yields CASSQAQGTGNTIYF.

This clone was observed a single time. The chain couples TRBV12-3 or TRBV12-4 to TRBJ1-5, with no clear D. CDR3 length equals 12 residues. With 4 bases removed from V and 5 bases from J, the gap between germline ends came to 6 bases. The CDR3 DNA sequence: TGTGCCAGCAGTTGGGGAGATCAGCCCCAGCATTTT. Protein: CASSWGDQPQHF.

The chain couples TRBV5-1 to TRBJ1-1; D not resolved. The germline V gene has CDR1 SGHRS and CDR2 YFSETQ. Trimming stripped 4 bases from V and 1 base from J, with 5 bases between. The CDR3 covers 12 residues. CDR3: CASSQENTEAFF. The CDR3 region has the DNA TGCGCCAGCAGCCAGGAGAACACTGAAGCTTTCTTT.

This clone came up a few times. The V and J genes are TRBV2 and TRBJ1-1, with TRBD1 matching 9 bases. J lost 1 base, V lost 6 bases, and 0 bases had no gene match. Looked up from germline, CDR1 is SNHLY and CDR2 is FYNNEI. This CDR3 spans 13 amino acids. The CDR3 protein is CASRDRGNTEAFF. The DNA for the CDR3 is TGTGCCAGCAGGGACAGGGGGAACACTGAAGCTTTCTTT. Full variable domain (remainder filled in from reference TRBV2 and TRBJ1-1): EPEVTQTPSHQVTQMGQEVILRCVPISNHLYFYWYRQILGQKVEFLVSFYNNEISEKSEIFDDQFSVERPDGSNFTLKIRSTKLEDSAMYFCASRDRGNTEAFFGQGTRLTVV.

The chain links TRBV5-1 to TRBJ1-6, with 9 nucleotides matching TRBD1. J was trimmed by 9 bases and V by 3 bases; bases with no gene match: 4. The CDR3 contains 14 residues. CDR1 SGHRS and CDR2 YFSETQ come from the germline V gene. The CDR3 region is CASSSKDRGSPLHF. CDR3 nucleotides: TGCGCCAGCAGCTCAAAGGACAGGGGTTCACCCCTCCACTTT.

This clone was counted a single time. J is TRBJ1-1 and V is TRBV4-2; D gene ambiguous. The germline CDR1 and CDR2 sequences are LGHNA and YNFKEQ. Trimming cost V 2 bases and J 0 bases, with 7 bases left between them. The CDR3 spans 14 residues. CDR3 residues: CASSQQLMNTEAFF. CDR3 bases: TGTGCCAGCAGCCAACAACTCATGAACACTGAAGCTTTCTTT.

This chain links TRBV3-1 (or the pseudogene TRBV3-2) with TRBJ2-7, with 12 positions matching TRBD2. V dropped 4 bases and J dropped 5; count of bases not matched to a gene: 6. CDR1 and CDR2 from the germline V gene are LGHDT and YNNKEL (reference sequence). The CDR3 runs to 15 residues. The CDR3 loop is CASSPGLAGFHEQYF. The CDR3 bases are TGTGCCAGCAGCCCTGGACTAGCGGGGTTCCACGAGCAGTACTTC.

V is TRBV10-2 and J is TRBJ1-2; TRBD1 aligns across 10 bases. V gave up 4 bases and J gave up 6 bases; unmatched junction bases: 5. The CDR3 is 14 amino acids. CDR1 and CDR2 (germline): WSHSY, SAAADI. For the CDR3, the DNA is TGCGCCAGCAGTGGGGACAGGGGATTAGATGGCTACACCTTC. It translates to CASSGDRGLDGYTF.

The chain combines TRBV6-4 with TRBJ2-5; 9 bases match TRBD1. V shed 5 bases, J shed 5 bases, and the junction held 3 bases outside the gene matches. CDR1 and CDR2 from the germline V gene are MRHNA and SNTAGT. The CDR3 totals 13 residues. This chain's CDR3 is CASSFDRGETQYF. The CDR3 region has the DNA TGTGCCAGCAGTTTCGACAGGGGGGAGACCCAGTACTTC.

V usage is TRBV2 and J usage is TRBJ1-1; 7 bases fit TRBD1. V was clipped by 6 bases and J by 7 bases; unmatched bases: 8. The CDR3 length is 13 residues. CDR1 is SNHLY and CDR2 is FYNNEI in the germline V gene. For the CDR3, the DNA is TGTGCCAGCAGCCCAGGGGGGTATGGTGAAGCTTTCTTT. The encoded protein is CASSPGGYGEAFF.

This chain connects TRBV3-1 (or the pseudogene TRBV3-2) to TRBJ2-5; 9 bases agree with TRBD2. The CDR3 consists of 17 residues. The germline gives CDR1 LGHDT, CDR2 YNNKEL (reference sequence). V was pared by 4 bases and J by 1 base, with 10 bases of the junction left unmatched. CDR3 coding DNA: TGTGCCAGCAGCCCCTTTGAGCGGGGGGCCTTCCAAGAGACCCAGTACTTC. This translates into CASSPFERGAFQETQYF.

The chain carries TRBV7-9 and TRBJ1-5; 8 nucleotides align to TRBD1. Losses at the gene ends were 1 base for V and 3 bases for J; bases not matched to a gene: 5. Per germline, CDR1 SEHNR and CDR2 FQNEAQ (reference sequence). This CDR3 comprises 16 residues. The CDR3: CASSLGTGFDNQPQHF. The CDR3 region has the DNA TGTGCCAGCAGCTTAGGGACAGGGTTTGACAATCAGCCCCAGCATTTT.

The V gene is TRBV7-2, the J gene TRBJ2-2; 9 bases map to TRBD2. V lost 7 bases, J lost 7 bases, and 13 bases stayed unmatched. CDR1 SGHTA and CDR2 FQGNSA come from the germline V gene. The CDR3 totals 16 residues. The CDR3 DNA is TGTGCCAGCACCCCACGGCGGGGGGGCCGGGACGGGGAGCTGTTTTTT. It yields the protein CASTPRRGGRDGELFF.

The rearrangement links TRBV5-5 to TRBJ2-7, with TRBD1 identical over 7 bases. The CDR3 has 17 amino acids. The V gene's germline CDR1 is SGHKS and CDR2 YYEKEE (reference sequence). The trim removed 0 bases at V and 0 bases at J, leaving 9 bases unmatched. The CDR3 DNA sequence: TGTGCCAGCAGCTTGGCCCCGATTGGGGACAGCTCCTACGAGCAGTACTTC. Translation gives CASSLAPIGDSSYEQYF. The entire variable domain, with the rest obtained from reference TRBV5-5 and TRBJ2-7, is as follows: DAGVTQSPTHLIKTRGQQVTLRCSPISGHKSVSWYQQVLGQGPQFIFQYYEKEERGRGNFPDRFSARQFPNYSSELNVNALLLGDSALYLCASSLAPIGDSSYEQYFGPGTRLTVT.

This chain joins TRBV5-6 and TRBJ1-2, with D possibly matching TRBD1 (6 bases). The CDR3 runs to 13 residues. The V gene lost 5 bases and the J gene lost 8 bases, with 16 bases spanning the gap. CDR1 is SGHDT, CDR2 YYEEEE, per germline. The CDR3 DNA sequence: TGTGCCAGCAGACTGTGGCAGGGGTCCGGCTACACCTTC. Translation gives CASRLWQGSGYTF.

CDR3 in DNA: TGTGCCAGCATCCAGGGCTCCTACGAGCAGTACTTC. It specifies CASIQGSYEQYF. This rearrangement joins TRBV6-8 to TRBJ2-7; D perhaps matches TRBD1 (5 bases). Germline V gene data show CDR1 as MNHGY and CDR2 as SAAAGT. The CDR3 totals 12 residues. The V gene lost 7 bases and the J gene lost 0 bases, with 7 bases spanning the gap.

The chain links TRBV20-1 to TRBJ2-7; D gene uncertain. The CDR3 length is 11 residues. Germline-derived CDR1 and CDR2 are DFQATT and SNEGSKA (reference sequence). The germline V and J ends were trimmed by 3 bases and 5 bases, with 8 bases remaining between them. DNA for the CDR3: TGCAGTGCTAGGCCAGGCGACGAGCAGTACTTC. It is translated as CSARPGDEQYF.

V usage is TRBV19 and J usage is TRBJ1-2, with a weak D call TRBD1 (5 bases). The length of the CDR3 is 13 residues. With 10 bases removed from V and 4 bases from J, the gap between germline ends came to 16 bases. Per germline, CDR1 LNHDA and CDR2 SQIVND (reference sequence). The CDR3: CAIGRDGSYGYTF. The CDR3 DNA is TGTGCCATCGGGAGGGACGGAAGCTATGGCTACACCTTC.

The V and J genes are TRBV5-1 and TRBJ2-5; 7 bases line up with TRBD1. J was trimmed by 1 base and V by 5 bases; bases with no gene match: 11. CDR3 length: 16 residues. Germline V gives CDR1 SGHRS, CDR2 YFSETQ. CDR3: CASSLGPDRIQETQYF. The CDR3 nucleotides read TGCGCCAGCAGTCTGGGGCCGGACAGGATCCAAGAGACCCAGTACTTC.

This clone was detected only a few times. The rearrangement joins TRBV5-4 to TRBJ1-2; no definite D call. CDR1 is SGHNT and CDR2 is YYREEE in the germline V gene (reference sequence). V lost 1 base and J 4 bases, leaving 5 bases between the germline ends. The CDR3 has 12 residues. CDR3 amino acids: CASSLSGYGYTF. The CDR3 DNA reads TGTGCCAGCAGCTTGTCCGGCTATGGCTACACCTTC. Supplemented by reference TRBV5-4 and TRBJ1-2, the full variable domain reads ETGVTQSPTHLIKTRGQQVTLRCSSQSGHNTVSWYQQALGQGPQFIFQYYREEENGRGNFPPRFSGLQFPNYSSELNVNALELDDSALYLCASSLSGYGYTFGSGTRLTVV.

The V and J genes are TRBV19 and TRBJ2-7, with D possibly matching TRBD2 (6 bases). CDR1 and CDR2 (germline): LNHDA, SQIVND (reference sequence). The CDR3 length is 12 residues. With 4 bases removed from V and 6 bases from J, the gap between germline ends came to 10 bases. The CDR3 is CASSRGLSEQYF. The CDR3 region has the DNA TGTGCCAGTAGTAGGGGACTGAGCGAGCAGTACTTC.

J is TRBJ1-1 and V is TRBV9, with 8 bases identical to TRBD1. J lost 4 bases, V lost 3 bases, and 5 bases had no gene match. CDR1 and CDR2 from the germline V gene are SGDLS and YYNGEE. The CDR3 sequence is 14 residues long. DNA of the CDR3: TGTGCCAGCAGCGGCGGACAGGGTTTCACTGAAGCTTTCTTT. Encoded protein: CASSGGQGFTEAFF. The variable domain in full, with the rest retrieved from reference TRBV9 and TRBJ1-1, is DSGVTQTPKHLITATGQRVTLRCSPRSGDLSVYWYQQSLDQGLQFLIQYYNGEERAKGNILERFSAQQFPDLHSELNLSSLELGDSALYFCASSGGQGFTEAFFGQGTRLTVV.

V usage is TRBV27 and J usage is TRBJ1-6; 8 nucleotides align to TRBD1. The germline CDR1 and CDR2 sequences are MNHEY and SMNVEV (reference sequence). V was pared by 2 bases and J by 7 bases, with 4 bases of the junction left unmatched. This CDR3 contains 15 residues. The chain's CDR3 is CASSLGQGQNSPLHF. The CDR3 DNA follows: TGTGCCAGCAGTTTAGGACAGGGCCAAAATTCACCCCTCCACTTT.

The chain combines TRBV6-1 with TRBJ2-7, with TRBD1 matching over 8 bases. There are 13 residues in the CDR3. V trimming: 3 bases; J trimming: 3 bases; junction bases outside the gene matches: 1. Germline lookup yields CDR1 MNHNS and CDR2 SASEGT. Here the CDR3 DNA reads TGTGCCAGCAGTGAGGGACAGGTCTACGAGCAGTACTTC. Its protein is CASSEGQVYEQYF.

The gene calls are TRBV23-1 and TRBJ2-7; D remains ambiguous. TRBV23-1 is an ORF, with its function uncertain. V was pared by 4 bases and J by 3 bases, with 16 bases between. The CDR3 spans 15 residues. In nucleotides, the CDR3 is TGCGCCAGCAGTCCCTTTGGCAGCGAGGTCTACGAGCAGTACTTC. Translating gives CASSPFGSEVYEQYF.

The rearrangement uses TRBV6-5 and TRBJ2-1, with D unresolved. Trimming stripped 0 bases from V and 4 bases from J, with 10 bases between. Germline V gene lookup returns CDR1 MNHEY and CDR2 SVGAGI. This CDR3 region has 15 residues. CDR3 residues: CASSYSRLPYNEQFF. The DNA of the CDR3 is TGTGCCAGCAGTTACTCGAGACTTCCGTACAATGAGCAGTTCTTC.

The chain uses TRBV28 and TRBJ2-3; 10 bases line up with TRBD1. This CDR3 has 15 residues. The germline V gene has CDR1 MDHEN and CDR2 SYDVKM. V shed 5 bases and J 5 bases; nucleotides not matched to a gene: 7. CDR3 DNA sequence: TGTGCCAGCAGTCTAGACAGGGGGCGGGTAGATACGCAGTATTTT. This codes for CASSLDRGRVDTQYF.

This clone was detected once. J is TRBJ1-2 and V is TRBV6-5; 7 nucleotides agree with TRBD1. This CDR3 region has 15 residues. Per the germline V gene, CDR1 is MNHEY and CDR2 is SVGAGI. V lost 7 bases and J lost 4; bases outside the gene matches: 12. The CDR3 here is CASTKTGTVGYGYTF. The CDR3 coding sequence is TGTGCCAGCACCAAGACCGGGACAGTCGGCTATGGCTACACCTTC.

CDR3 bases: TGTGCCAGCAGTTACTCCGGGACAGGGGTGATGGAGACCCAGTACTTC. Its translation is CASSYSGTGVMETQYF. This sequence joins TRBV6-5 and TRBJ2-5, with TRBD1 identical over 10 bases. Trimming took 0 bases from V and 5 from J; bases not matched to a gene: 6. Germline V lookup: CDR1 MNHEY, CDR2 SVGAGI. CDR3 size: 16 residues.

The rearrangement uses TRBV2 and TRBJ2-5; 7 positions match TRBD2. CDR1 is SNHLY, CDR2 FYNNEI, per germline. This CDR3 contains 16 residues. V gave up 3 bases and J gave up 7 bases; unmatched junction bases: 14. CDR3 DNA sequence: TGTGCCAGCAGTGACCGATCCCCGGGGGGTCAGGGGACCCAGTACTTC. It translates to CASSDRSPGGQGTQYF.